The 21 T cell receptor beta chains reported below all come from one sample, sequenced in a study of T cell responses to AZD1222 COVID-19 vaccine. Here immunoSEQ multiplex PCR was the method, and the copy in TCRdb shows in-frame clones only, minus some. The sample shows fewer than 85,000 clones, roughly 88% of them seen only once. The sample consisted of peripheral blood, taken on day 0 of AZD1222 vaccination. These receptors were collected from an adult in good health.

This rearrangement joins TRBV24-1 to TRBJ2-1; 8 positions agree with TRBD2. With 5 bases clipped from V and 3 bases from J, the junction kept 5 bases outside the gene matches. Germline CDR1 and CDR2: KGHDR and SFDVKD. The CDR3 extends over 15 amino acids. The chain's CDR3 is CATSGVREGYNEQFF. CDR3 DNA sequence: TGTGCCACCAGTGGGGTACGGGAGGGCTACAATGAGCAGTTCTTC.

The V and J genes are TRBV30 and TRBJ1-5; D gene ambiguous. Germline CDR1 reads GTSNPN; CDR2 reads SVGIG (reference sequence). This CDR3 is built from 13 residues. Trimming removed 0 bases from V and 3 bases from J, with 6 bases in between. The CDR3 coding sequence is TGTGCCTGGAGTGTAGGGTCCAATCAGCCCCAGCATTTT. Translating gives CAWSVGSNQPQHF.

This chain joins TRBV18 and TRBJ2-3; D perhaps matches TRBD2 (6 bases). Germline lookup yields CDR1 KGHSH and CDR2 LQKENI. With 2 bases removed from V and 1 base from J, the gap between germline ends came to 13 bases. The CDR3 covers 16 residues. This CDR3 is CASSPNGAGGTDTQYF. The CDR3 nucleotides are TGTGCCAGCTCACCAAATGGAGCGGGCGGCACAGATACGCAGTATTTT.

The chain links TRBV3-1 (or the pseudogene TRBV3-2) to TRBJ1-5; the match to TRBD1 covers 7 bases. Per germline, CDR1 LGHDT and CDR2 YNNKEL (reference sequence). The length of the CDR3 is 16 residues. V was clipped by 0 bases and J by 2 bases; unmatched bases: 4. As DNA, the CDR3 is TGTGCCAGCAGCCAAGAGGGCAGGGGGGGCAATCAGCCCCAGCATTTT. This encodes CASSQEGRGGNQPQHF.

Only a few counts were recorded for this clone. The CDR3 sequence: CASSQDVAQGRNYGYTF. DNA for the CDR3: TGCGCCAGCAGCCAAGACGTTGCACAGGGGAGGAACTATGGCTACACCTTC. The chain combines TRBV4-1 with TRBJ1-2, with 7 bases aligning to TRBD1. V shed 0 bases and J 2 bases; nucleotides not matched to a gene: 9. The CDR3 is 17 residues long. Germline lookup yields CDR1 MGHRA and CDR2 YSYEKL.

The chain links TRBV3-1 (or the pseudogene TRBV3-2) to TRBJ2-7; weak D call: TRBD1 (6 bases). CDR1 and CDR2 (germline): LGHDT, YNNKEL (reference sequence). The CDR3 loop spans 13 amino acids. V was trimmed by 2 bases and J by 4 bases, leaving 9 bases between them. The CDR3, as DNA: TGTGCCAGCAGCCAAATAGGGGGTTACGAGCAGTACTTC. Protein: CASSQIGGYEQYF.

V and J are TRBV28 and TRBJ1-1; D unclear. V lost 6 bases and J 1 base, leaving 9 bases between the germline ends. Per germline, CDR1 MDHEN and CDR2 SYDVKM. This CDR3 spans 13 amino acids. In DNA, the CDR3 is TGTGCCAGCAGACTCCCAGGGAACACTGAAGCTTTCTTT. As protein: CASRLPGNTEAFF. Looking up the rest from reference TRBV28 and TRBJ1-1 gives the full variable domain: DVKVTQSSRYLVKRTGEKVFLECVQDMDHENMFWYRQDPGLGLRLIYFSYDVKMKEKGDIPEGYSVSREKKERFSLILESASTNQTSMYLCASRLPGNTEAFFGQGTRLTVV.

This chain joins TRBV7-9 and TRBJ1-2; D unresolved. From germline, CDR1 is SEHNR and CDR2 FQNEAQ (reference sequence). The germline V and J ends were trimmed by 5 bases and 8 bases, with 24 bases remaining between them. The CDR3 runs to 16 residues. The DNA of the CDR3 is TGTGCCAGCAGCCTTCCTACCCCCAGCCGTTCCCTGGGCTACACCTTC. Amino acid sequence: CASSLPTPSRSLGYTF.

The chain couples TRBV4-1 to TRBJ2-7, with 7 bases aligning to TRBD2. The CDR3 has 15 residues. Germline V gene lookup returns CDR1 MGHRA and CDR2 YSYEKL. V was clipped by 3 bases and J by 1 base; unmatched bases: 6. This CDR3 is CASSQDGGSSYEQYF. In DNA, the CDR3 is TGCGCCAGCAGCCAGGACGGGGGGTCGTCCTACGAGCAGTACTTC.

The chain uses TRBV7-9 and TRBJ1-4; D gene uncertain. The CDR3 is 15 residues long. Germline V gene lookup returns CDR1 SEHNR and CDR2 FQNEAQ (reference sequence). Trimming left V 4 bases short and J 0 bases short, with 9 bases between. The CDR3 nucleotides read TGTGCCAGCAGCTCAGTGGGAGCAACTAATGAAAAACTGTTTTTT. This translates into CASSSVGATNEKLFF.

V and J are TRBV7-9 and TRBJ2-7; D gene uncertain. V shed 2 bases and J shed 6 bases, with 8 bases lying between them. Germline V gene lookup returns CDR1 SEHNR and CDR2 FQNEAQ (reference sequence). The CDR3 covers 12 residues. In DNA, the CDR3 is TGTGCCAGCAGCTTATCTACCGGCGAGCAGTACTTC. The encoded protein is CASSLSTGEQYF.

The chain carries TRBV28 and TRBJ2-5; 11 bases match TRBD2. The CDR3 runs 17 residues. Germline V gene data show CDR1 as MDHEN and CDR2 as SYDVKM. J gave up 0 bases and V 4 bases, and 7 bases lay outside the gene matches. This CDR3 is CASSSSKTSGDQETQYF. The CDR3 DNA is TGTGCCAGCAGTTCTTCCAAGACTAGCGGGGACCAAGAGACCCAGTACTTC.

Only one count was recorded for this clone. The V and J genes are TRBV29-1 and TRBJ2-1, with 15 bases lining up with TRBD2. Germline V gene lookup returns CDR1 SQVTM and CDR2 ANQGSEA. The CDR3 runs to 13 residues. With 8 bases clipped from V and 9 bases from J, the junction kept 5 bases outside the gene matches. The CDR3 region is CSYGLAGGGEQFF. The CDR3 nucleotides are TGCAGCTACGGACTAGCGGGAGGGGGTGAGCAGTTCTTC.

The chain links TRBV30 to TRBJ2-5; D gene ambiguous. The germline gives CDR1 GTSNPN, CDR2 SVGIG (reference sequence). The CDR3 totals 14 residues. V gave up 5 bases and J gave up 2 bases, with 15 bases separating them. The CDR3 bases are TGTGCCTGGTTTGACAAGACCGTGCAAGAGACCCAGTACTTC. Protein: CAWFDKTVQETQYF.

This clone was seen more than once but under ten times. V usage is TRBV28 and J usage is TRBJ2-2, with unresolved D. This CDR3 contains 15 residues. Trimming took off 1 base at V and 4 bases at J, with 10 bases between the two ends. CDR1 is MDHEN and CDR2 is SYDVKM in the germline V gene. CDR3 coding DNA: TGTGCCAGCAGTTTATTGGACGTGGGCACCGGGGAGCTGTTTTTT. Encoded protein: CASSLLDVGTGELFF.

The V call is TRBV5-1, the J call TRBJ1-1, with D possibly TRBD1 on 6 matching bases. The CDR3 runs 15 residues. Trimming shortened V by 5 bases and J by 4 bases, and 18 bases separated the two germline ends. The germline V gene has CDR1 SGHRS and CDR2 YFSETQ. The CDR3 nucleotides are TGCGCCAGCAGTCAGGGGTCGGGAATCGGCACTGAAGCTTTCTTT. It codes for CASSQGSGIGTEAFF.

This clone was detected only a few times. V gene TRBV4-3 combines with J gene TRBJ1-4; 8 bases match TRBD1. V shed 5 bases, J shed 3 bases, and the junction held 5 bases outside the gene matches. The CDR3 spans 15 residues. Per the germline V gene, CDR1 is LGHNA and CDR2 is YSLEER. CDR3 amino acids: CASSTRQGPNEKLFF. In DNA, the CDR3 is TGCGCCAGCAGCACCCGACAGGGGCCTAATGAAAAACTGTTTTTT.

CDR3 sequence: CSPTGGESNEQFF. The DNA of the CDR3 is TGCAGCCCGACAGGGGGCGAATCCAATGAGCAGTTCTTC. The rearrangement uses TRBV29-1 and TRBJ2-1, with 10 bases that match TRBD1. The length of the CDR3 is 13 residues. V was pared by 8 bases and J by 6 bases, with 7 bases of the junction left unmatched. From germline, CDR1 is SQVTM and CDR2 ANQGSEA.

The V gene is TRBV3-1 (or the pseudogene TRBV3-2), the J gene TRBJ1-1; no definite D call. The CDR3 contains 13 residues. Trimming removed 1 base from V and 1 base from J, with 4 bases in between. Germline V gene sequence: CDR1 LGHDT, CDR2 YNNKEL (reference sequence). In DNA form, the CDR3 reads TGTGCCAGCAGCCAAGGAGAGAACACTGAAGCTTTCTTT. Translation gives CASSQGENTEAFF.

On this clone itself: One junction end does not reproduce the germline sequence, and a read error may be involved. This CDR3 is CASSQRHF. The DNA for the CDR3 is TGTGCCAGCAGCCAGAGACACTTC. The chain carries TRBV7-2 and TRBJ2-7; unclear D gene. Looked up from germline, CDR1 is SGHTA and CDR2 is FQGNSA. The CDR3 is made up of 8 amino acids.

The chain has TRBV3-1 (or the pseudogene TRBV3-2) and TRBJ1-5, with a tentative D call TRBD1 (5 bases). Germline values: CDR1 LGHDT, CDR2 YNNKEL (reference sequence). Trimming took off 0 bases at V and 4 bases at J, with 7 bases between the two ends. The CDR3 covers 14 residues. The CDR3 sequence: CASSQDRGNQPQHF. The CDR3 DNA reads as TGTGCCAGCAGCCAAGACCGGGGGAATCAGCCCCAGCATTTT.